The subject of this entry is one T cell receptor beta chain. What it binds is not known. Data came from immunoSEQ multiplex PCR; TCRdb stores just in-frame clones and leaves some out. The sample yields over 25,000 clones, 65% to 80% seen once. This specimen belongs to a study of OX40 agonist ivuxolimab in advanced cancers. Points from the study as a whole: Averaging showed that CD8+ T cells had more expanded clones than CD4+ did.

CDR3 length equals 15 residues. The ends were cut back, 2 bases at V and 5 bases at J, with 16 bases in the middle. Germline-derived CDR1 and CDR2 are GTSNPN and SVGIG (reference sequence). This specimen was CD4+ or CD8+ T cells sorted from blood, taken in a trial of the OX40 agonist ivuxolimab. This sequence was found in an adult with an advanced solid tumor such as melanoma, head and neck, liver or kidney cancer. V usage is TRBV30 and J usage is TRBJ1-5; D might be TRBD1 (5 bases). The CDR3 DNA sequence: TGTGCCTGGAGTTTGGGGGACTACTCCTATCAGCCCCAGCATTTT. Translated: CAWSLGDYSYQPQHF.